What follows are 26 T cell receptor beta chains derived from one specimen sequenced in a study of kidney transplant recipient with SARS-CoV-2 infection. TCRdb re-called the reads with MiXCR, one entry per CDR3 protein. The table lists 200,000 to 300,000 distinct CDR3 sequences, 25% to 35% of them singletons. The sequencing here drew on a blood sample, taken at baseline and on day 111 from a kidney transplant recipient. Every receptor here comes from a male patient in his 30s who had COVID-19 and was a kidney transplant recipient. Some T cells could come from the graft donor.

For this clonotype: A much larger clone lies one base from this, so it may be a read error. V and J are TRBV12-3 or TRBV12-4 and TRBJ2-3; D is tentatively TRBD1 or TRBD2 (5 bases each). The DNA end is a closer match to TRBJ2-7, so the J assignment may be wrong. The CDR3 totals 14 residues. The CDR3, as DNA: TGTGCCAGCAGTTTAAATTGGGGCCAGCGGGAGCAGTACTTC. This codes for CASSLNWGQREQYF.

Notes on this clonotype: A much bigger clone sits one base away, suggesting this may be a read error. V gene TRBV27 combines with J gene TRBJ1-2, with 9 bases identical to TRBD1. Germline CDR1 MNHEY, CDR2 SMNVEV (reference sequence). The CDR3 length is 15 residues. Trimming removed 3 bases from V and 6 bases from J; junction bases left unmatched: 8. CDR3 bases: TGTGCCAGCAGTTTCTGGGGACAGGGCCACCATGGCTACACCTTC. Its protein is CASSFWGQGHHGYTF.

This clonotype was counted at least ten times. The CDR3 nucleotides are TGTGCCAGTAAACCCCAGGGGGGAGAAGAGACTGAAGCTTTCTTT. It encodes CASKPQGGEETEAFF. The gene calls are TRBV19 and TRBJ1-1, with 7 positions matching TRBD1. V shed 7 bases and J 5 bases; nucleotides not matched to a gene: 13. The CDR3 length is 15 residues. The germline V gene encodes CDR1 LNHDA and CDR2 SQIVND (reference sequence).

Ten or more counts support this clonotype. The V call is TRBV9, the J call TRBJ2-5, with D maybe TRBD2 (5 bases). The CDR3 loop spans 13 amino acids. Germline CDR1 reads SGDLS; CDR2 reads YYNGEE. Trimming cost V 5 bases and J 5 bases, with 13 bases left between them. The DNA of the CDR3 is TGTGCCAGCAGTCTCCTCGGCGGGGAGACCCAGTACTTC. Translating gives CASSLLGGETQYF.

This clonotype was observed many times. This sequence joins TRBV6-1 and TRBJ2-7; D is undetermined. V was clipped by 1 base and J by 0 bases, with 7 bases between them. Germline lookup yields CDR1 MNHNS and CDR2 SASEGT. The length of the CDR3 is 14 residues. CDR3 coding DNA: TGTGCCAGCAGTGAAGACAGCTACTCCTACGAGCAGTACTTC. This gives the protein CASSEDSYSYEQYF.

To note about this clonotype: This may come from a read error, since a much larger clone is one base off. The gene calls are TRBV22-1 and TRBJ1-2; TRBD1 is the table's D call and was not checked against the DNA. TRBV22-1 is recorded as a pseudogene. The CDR3 extends over 17 amino acids. CDR3 residues: CPGKGERKARKTYGYTF. The CDR3 bases are TGTCCTGGGAAGGGGGAAAGAAAAGCGAGAAAGACCTATGGCTACACCTTC.

This clonotype was seen ten or more times. V is TRBV6-8 and J is TRBJ1-2, with no clear D. The V end lost 5 bases, the J end lost 4 bases, and 23 bases lay between the germline ends. The CDR3 extends over 17 amino acids. Germline V gene data show CDR1 as MNHGY and CDR2 as SAAAGT. The CDR3 nucleotides read TGTGCCAGCAGTGGTTTTGGACGCTCTAGAAAGACCTATGGCTACACCTTC. This sequence encodes CASSGFGRSRKTYGYTF.

In this sample, this clonotype turned up many times. The gene calls are TRBV3-1 and TRBJ2-3, with 8 bases fitting TRBD1. There are 16 residues in the CDR3. Germline values: CDR1 LGHDT, CDR2 YNNKEL (reference sequence). With V trimmed by 0 bases and J by 6 bases, 8 bases remained unmatched. The CDR3 spells CASSQDGAGGFDTQYF. In DNA form, the CDR3 reads TGTGCCAGCAGCCAAGATGGGGCAGGGGGCTTTGATACGCAGTATTTT.

Comment on this clonotype: One base away lies a much larger clone, so this may be a sequencing read error. V is TRBV20-1 and J is TRBJ1-2; D unresolved. The CDR3 has 16 amino acids. The germline CDR1 and CDR2 sequences are DFQATT and SNEGSKA (reference sequence). The V gene lost 5 bases and the J gene lost 4 bases, with 23 bases spanning the gap. The chain's CDR3 is CSAQRRLSRKTYGYTF. The CDR3, as DNA: TGCAGTGCTCAGAGACGGCTGTCTCGAAAGACCTATGGCTACACCTTC.

Details on this clonotype: This sequence may be a read error, since a much larger clone differs from it by one base. The chain links TRBV5-1 to TRBJ2-5, with D unclear. The J call is uncertain, as TRBJ2-7 better fits the DNA end. Germline V gene lookup returns CDR1 SGHRS and CDR2 YFSETQ. The CDR3 has 15 amino acids. CDR3 sequence (DNA): TGCGCCAGCAAAAGGGTTCAGGACGGCCCCTACGAGCAGTACTTC. It codes for CASKRVQDGPYEQYF.

This clonotype was observed at least ten times. The genes are TRBV21-1 and TRBJ2-3. TRBV21-1 counts as a pseudogene. The CDR3 is 17 residues long. The CDR3 region has the DNA TGTGCCAGCAGCCAAGTGATAGCTACAGTCATGCAAGATACGCAGTATTTT. This encodes CASSQVIATVMQDTQYF.

This clonotype appeared many times. The J gene is TRBJ1-6, the V gene TRBV9; D ambiguous. The CDR3 sequence is 17 residues long. V was pared by 0 bases and J by 4 bases, with 14 bases between. Per the germline V gene, CDR1 is SGDLS and CDR2 is YYNGEE. The CDR3 coding sequence is TGTGCCAGCAGCGTAGACCCCGTGGCTTTGTATAATTCACCCCTCCACTTT. Its protein product is CASSVDPVALYNSPLHF.

There are many counts of this clonotype. The gene calls are TRBV24-1 and TRBJ2-2, with D uncertain. Germline CDR1 and CDR2: KGHDR and SFDVKD. V lost 3 bases and J lost 1, with 5 bases in between. CDR3 size: 14 residues. CDR3 sequence reads: CATSDHRNTGELFF. In DNA form, the CDR3 reads TGTGCCACCAGTGATCACAGGAACACCGGGGAGCTGTTTTTT.

Regarding this clonotype: This could be a read error, since a much larger clone is one nucleotide away. V and J are TRBV6-6 and TRBJ1-2; D is uncertain. The CDR3 loop spans 17 amino acids. CDR1 is MNHNY and CDR2 is SVGAGI in the germline V gene (reference sequence). As DNA, the CDR3 is TGTGCCGGCAGTCGGACTCCAGGTGGGAGAAAGACCTATGGCTACACCTTC. Translating gives CAGSRTPGGRKTYGYTF.

At least ten counts were recorded for this clonotype. CDR3 region: CASSIHQTSRKTYGYTF. CDR3 DNA sequence: TGTGCCAGCAGCATTCATCAAACAAGCAGAAAGACCTATGGCTACACCTTC. The chain couples TRBV11-2 to TRBJ1-2; D uncertain. CDR3 length equals 17 residues. Germline values: CDR1 SGHAT, CDR2 FQNNGV. Trimming stripped 5 bases from V and 4 bases from J, with 23 bases between.

This clonotype has at least ten counts. This chain uses TRBV4-3 with TRBJ1-5; D call uncertain. Trimming removed 0 bases from V and 0 bases from J, with 9 bases in between. Per germline, CDR1 LGHNA and CDR2 YSLEER. The CDR3 runs 16 residues. CDR3 in amino acids: CASSQEIMYSNQPQHF. CDR3 bases: TGCGCCAGCAGCCAAGAAATAATGTATAGCAATCAGCCCCAGCATTTT.

Notes on this clonotype: Possible read error: a much larger clone is one base away. The V call is TRBV27, the J call TRBJ1-2; TRBD1 might be the D (5 bases). Deletions cut 10 bases from V and 1 base from J, with 16 bases between. Germline CDR1 and CDR2: MNHEY and SMNVEV (reference sequence). The CDR3 is 14 residues long. The CDR3 reads CANKGWGNNYGYTF. For the CDR3, the DNA is TGTGCCAACAAGGGATGGGGCAATAACTATGGCTACACCTTC.

This clonotype has a count of ten or more. The chain has TRBV19 and TRBJ2-7, with 7 bases aligning to TRBD2. The CDR3 spans 15 residues. The V and J ends lost 2 bases and 2 bases, in that order; junction bases with no gene match: 6. Germline V lookup: CDR1 LNHDA, CDR2 SQIVND (reference sequence). The CDR3: CASSIHGREPYEQYF. As DNA, the CDR3 is TGTGCCAGTAGTATACATGGGCGGGAGCCCTACGAGCAGTACTTC. Supplemented by reference TRBV19 and TRBJ2-7, the full variable domain reads DGGITQSPKYLFRKEGQNVTLSCEQNLNHDAMYWYRQDPGQGLRLIYYSQIVNDFQKGDIAEGYSVSREKKESFPLTVTSAQKNPTAFYLCASSIHGREPYEQYFGPGTRLTVT.

This clonotype has just a few counts. The chain links TRBV2 to TRBJ2-1; 9 bases agree with TRBD2. This CDR3 has 16 amino acids. Per the germline V gene, CDR1 is SNHLY and CDR2 is FYNNEI. The V and J ends lost 7 bases and 8 bases, in that order; junction bases with no gene match: 15. The CDR3 is CASNRGLAGGHDEQFF. The CDR3 DNA sequence: TGTGCCAGCAACCGGGGGCTGGCGGGAGGGCATGATGAGCAGTTCTTC. Full variable domain (missing parts from reference TRBV2 and TRBJ2-1): EPEVTQTPSHQVTQMGQEVILRCVPISNHLYFYWYRQILGQKVEFLVSFYNNEISEKSEIFDDQFSVERPDGSNFTLKIRSTKLEDSAMYFCASNRGLAGGHDEQFFGPGTRLTVL.

This clonotype was counted between two and nine times. The rearrangement links TRBV5-1 to TRBJ2-5; D remains unclear. V was clipped by 3 bases and J by 2 bases, with 8 bases between them. The CDR3 is 13 amino acids. Germline V gene data show CDR1 as SGHRS and CDR2 as YFSETQ. CDR3 bases: TGCGCCAGCAGCTATGCAAATCAAGAGACCCAGTACTTC. Protein sequence: CASSYANQETQYF.

This chain connects TRBV2 to TRBJ2-7; 7 bases are shared with TRBD1. This CDR3 comprises 17 residues. The trim removed 6 bases at V and 0 bases at J, leaving 14 bases unmatched. Per germline, CDR1 SNHLY and CDR2 FYNNEI. The CDR3: CASSANPAQGTSYEQYF. Here the CDR3 DNA reads TGTGCCAGCAGCGCAAATCCCGCACAGGGGACCTCCTACGAGCAGTACTTC.

This clonotype was counted at least ten times. The V gene is TRBV4-2, the J gene TRBJ1-1; 9 positions match TRBD1. The CDR3 is 19 amino acids. Germline V lookup: CDR1 LGHNA, CDR2 YNFKEQ. With 0 bases clipped from V and 3 bases from J, the junction kept 14 bases outside the gene matches. Written as DNA, the CDR3 is TGTGCCAGCAGCCAAGACGGGAAAACAGGGGGCGCATTTGACACTGAAGCTTTCTTT. Protein: CASSQDGKTGGAFDTEAFF.

In this sample, this clonotype turned up a few times. The chain combines TRBV4-2 with TRBJ2-3, with D uncertain. The CDR3 has 14 amino acids. Germline V CDR1 and CDR2: LGHNA, YNFKEQ. Trimming cost V 0 bases and J 4 bases, with 8 bases left between them. The CDR3, as DNA: TGTGCCAGCAGCCAAGATCTCGACCCAGATACGCAGTATTTT. Amino acid sequence: CASSQDLDPDTQYF.

For this clonotype: Being one base from a much bigger clone, this may be a read error. V is TRBV5-5 and J is TRBJ1-2, with D unclear. V was clipped by 7 bases and J by 4 bases, with 23 bases between them. Germline values: CDR1 SGHKS, CDR2 YYEKEE (reference sequence). The CDR3 is 16 residues long. CDR3 nucleotides: TGTGCCAGCCACAAAGGTGTCTCGCGAAAGACCTATGGCTACACCTTC. Translation: CASHKGVSRKTYGYTF.

The table lists this clonotype with many counts. The V call is TRBV7-8, the J call TRBJ2-7, with D tentatively TRBD1 or TRBD2 (5 bases each). V dropped 5 bases and J dropped 5 bases, with 13 bases sitting between them. Germline lookup yields CDR1 SGHVS and CDR2 FQNEAQ. This CDR3 is built from 13 residues. CDR3: CASSTTPGHEQYF. DNA for the CDR3: TGTGCCAGCAGCACGACTCCGGGGCACGAGCAGTACTTC.

This clonotype was observed a handful of times. One end of the junction varies from germline; a read error may be responsible. The chain has TRBV20-1 and TRBJ2-4; maybe TRBD2 (5 bases). This CDR3 is 16 amino acids long. Looked up from germline, CDR1 is DFQATT and CDR2 is SNEGSKA (reference sequence). The CDR3 loop is CGASVSGRGAKNIQYF. The DNA for the CDR3 is TGCGGTGCTAGTGTGAGTGGGCGAGGGGCCAAAAACATTCAGTACTTC.